This entry is about one T cell receptor beta chain. Individuals aged roughly 18 to 95 years were recruited from about two dozen US areas. Cohort placement rested on clinical history that participants reported themselves. Recovered participants had two consecutive negative NP/OP PCR tests, healthcare professional clearance, or symptom resolution. The sample originates from a study of blood T cell repertoires in COVID-19. The data were produced by immunoSEQ multiplex PCR, yet TCRdb's version contains in-frame clones alone and is incomplete. The table records 400,000 to 450,000 clones, about 92% of them present only once. Germline CDR1 is LNHDA and CDR2 is SQIVND (reference sequence). V was pared by 4 bases and J by 0 bases, with 9 bases between. The CDR3 spans 14 residues.

The receptor comes from a man between 18 and 35 years old who had recovered from COVID-19. Sequencing used PBMCs or T cells enriched from blood (not recorded which). The chain couples TRBV19 to TRBJ1-1; the D is unclear. This CDR3 reads CASSKPSMNTEAFF. The CDR3 DNA reads as TGTGCCAGTAGTAAACCTAGTATGAACACTGAAGCTTTCTTT.